The source of this T cell receptor beta chain is a study of cytomegalovirus exposure and HLA in healthy donors. Turning to this clone: Its cognate antigen is unknown.

The PCR employed 60 Vbeta primers together with 13 Jbeta primers. Data came from immunoSEQ multiplex PCR; TCRdb stores just in-frame clones and leaves some out. This table holds 150,000 to 200,000 clones, around 75% found once. CDR1 and CDR2 (germline): MDHEN, SYDVKM. The CDR3 contains 13 residues. V lost 6 bases and J lost 5; bases outside the gene matches: 4. Findings and caveats of the study: The study recorded 164 TCR beta chains that were cytomegalovirus-associated.

The sequenced sample consisted of PBMCs. The chain uses TRBV28 and TRBJ2-7, with 10 nucleotides matching TRBD1. The receptor was derived from a male donor in good health and CMV-seronegative. The chain's CDR3 is CASSTGQGNEQYF. CDR3 in DNA: TGTGCCAGCAGCACGGGACAGGGGAACGAGCAGTACTTC.